The T cell receptor (beta chain) described here comes from a study of blood T cell repertoires in COVID-19 (TCRdb year 2020). Turning to the overall study: Samples from collaborators originated in the United States, Italy and Spain and spanned both the acute and convalescent phases of COVID-19. Subjects who had been exposed to COVID-19, were actively infected with it, or had recovered from it provided the deeply sampled blood TCRbeta repertoires that made up the dataset. The samples were drawn from the first 160 participants of the ongoing ImmuneRACE study and from 1,254 subjects provided by 6 global collaborators. A freely available public database, intended as a resource for researchers studying the immune response to SARS-CoV-2, is where the repertoires were released. Where available, HLA class I and class II types were obtained from metadata supplied by the sample provider rather than from assay-based typing. Nearly every sample came with metadata listing a de-identified subject ID, COVID-19 status, age in years and sex. The material from the prospective study consisted of cDNA or gDNA derived from T cells, B-cell-depleted T cells, or PBMCs. Overall study outcomes, separate from this receptor: The quantity of clinical and demographic metadata differed by source and by participant and was supplied without curation.

The collaborating institutions used their own protocols to collect whole blood in K2EDTA tubes. For TCRbeta analysis, collaborators shipped samples in one of three forms: frozen whole blood, isolated PBMCs, or DNA extracted from either of those sample types. TCRbeta CDR3 regions were amplified from genomic DNA using the immunoSEQ Assay, a bias-controlled multiplex PCR. Per the original workflow: Within the assay, amplification of reference gene primers was used to estimate how many nucleated cells each sample contained. Sequence reads were collapsed and filtered to measure the absolute abundance of every unique TCRbeta CDR3 rearrangement. For each sample, productive Simpson clonality was calculated by taking the square root of Simpson's diversity index across productive rearrangements. In its TCRdb copy, this immuneACCESS table keeps in-frame sequences only and misses some clones. Where compared with another copy, unresolved V genes explain less than half of these, and the others have no known cause. The V and J calls and clone size come from that table; D and trimming were worked out from the DNA. The sample includes roughly 100,000 clones, with 86% observed a single time. More than 1.5% of the sample is taken by the ten largest.

The cysteine opens and the phenylalanine closes a CDR3 of 14 amino acids. The retained sequence is limited to the CDR3, 42 bases, with the frame set at the first base. Cut back by 4 bases and 0 bases, the V and J ends lie 7 bases apart. CDR1 SGHRS and CDR2 YFSETQ are derived from the germline V gene. Points on this clone: The specificity of this receptor is unknown. No much larger clone is present one base from it, and per-base qualities are unavailable.

The chain was built from TRBV5-1 and TRBJ1-4; the D gene is not confidently resolved. Source material: peripheral blood. This clonotype originated in a man of 80 years or more with acute or convalescent COVID-19. The encoded CDR3 is CASSPGTTNEKLFF. In nucleotide form, the sequence is TGCGCCAGCAGCCCGGGGACAACTAATGAAAAACTGTTTTTT.